These 18 T cell receptor beta chains came from one sample sequenced in a study of shared clonotypes between healthy human individuals. Clones were read by immunoSEQ multiplex PCR, and TCRdb kept only the in-frame ones, dropping some. The sample has around 2,000,000 clones, more than 85% seen once; the top ten hold roughly 1.8%. Cells designated naive CD8 were CD45RO-negative and were positively selected for CCR7, with terminally differentiated effector memory CD45RA+ cells excluded. The sequencing input was naive CD8+ T cells from PBMCs. The receptor set was obtained from a man aged 18-30 years in good health. Some clones in this sample may be carry-over from other donors' samples.

V usage is TRBV9 and J usage is TRBJ2-2, with D possibly called TRBD1 or TRBD2 (5 bases each). CDR3 length: 16 amino acids. Trimming took 4 bases from V and 0 from J, leaving 13 bases between them. The germline V gene encodes CDR1 SGDLS and CDR2 YYNGEE. The CDR3 DNA reads TGTGCCAGCAGCCCCGACGGGACCGCGAACACCGGGGAGCTGTTTTTT. Translation: CASSPDGTANTGELFF.

V and J are TRBV5-4 and TRBJ2-1, with 10 nucleotides matching TRBD2. Per the germline V gene, CDR1 is SGHNT and CDR2 is YYREEE (reference sequence). With 3 bases clipped from V and 7 bases from J, the junction kept 7 bases outside the gene matches. CDR3 length: 15 residues. The CDR3 DNA sequence: TGTGCCAGCAGCTGGAAGCGGGAGGGCAGAAATGAGCAGTTCTTC. Translating it yields CASSWKREGRNEQFF. Supplemented by reference TRBV5-4 and TRBJ2-1, the full variable domain reads ETGVTQSPTHLIKTRGQQVTLRCSSQSGHNTVSWYQQALGQGPQFIFQYYREEENGRGNFPPRFSGLQFPNYSSELNVNALELDDSALYLCASSWKREGRNEQFFGPGTRLTVL.

This chain joins TRBV5-5 and TRBJ1-2; 7 positions match TRBD1. The V gene's germline CDR1 is SGHKS and CDR2 YYEKEE (reference sequence). This CDR3 is built from 14 residues. V shed 1 base, J shed 2 bases, and the junction held 2 bases outside the gene matches. Here the CDR3 DNA reads TGTGCCAGCAGCTTGTGGGACAGCAACTATGGCTACACCTTC. Its protein product is CASSLWDSNYGYTF. The full variable domain, rest sourced from reference TRBV5-5 and TRBJ1-2, is DAGVTQSPTHLIKTRGQQVTLRCSPISGHKSVSWYQQVLGQGPQFIFQYYEKEERGRGNFPDRFSARQFPNYSSELNVNALLLGDSALYLCASSLWDSNYGYTFGSGTRLTVV.

CDR3 amino acids: CASSLGTSASYEQYF. The CDR3 DNA sequence: TGTGCCAGCAGCTTGGGGACTAGCGCCTCCTACGAGCAGTACTTC. The V call is TRBV7-6, the J call TRBJ2-7; TRBD2 matches 10 bases. The J segment lost 0 bases and the V segment lost 3 bases, leaving 2 bases of the junction unmatched. From germline, CDR1 is SGHVS and CDR2 FNYEAQ. The length of the CDR3 is 15 residues.

The chain is built from TRBV4-3 and TRBJ2-1, with TRBD2 matching over 11 bases. Germline V gene sequence: CDR1 LGHNA, CDR2 YSLEER. The CDR3 runs to 16 residues. J gave up 5 bases and V 0 bases, and 3 bases lay outside the gene matches. The chain's CDR3 is CASSQDLAGGNNEQFF. Here the CDR3 DNA reads TGCGCCAGCAGCCAAGACCTAGCGGGAGGTAACAATGAGCAGTTCTTC.

This sequence joins TRBV28 and TRBJ1-2; tentative D call: TRBD1 (6 bases). CDR1 is MDHEN, CDR2 SYDVKM, per germline. The CDR3 sequence is 18 residues long. V was pared by 7 bases and J by 2 bases, with 26 bases between. In nucleotides, the CDR3 is TGTGCCAGCACCCTAGGGGGGCGGAGTGGCAGGGCGAACTATGGCTACACCTTC. It is translated as CASTLGGRSGRANYGYTF.

The V call is TRBV7-9, the J call TRBJ2-1; D is possibly TRBD1 (6 bases). CDR1 is SEHNR and CDR2 is FQNEAQ in the germline V gene (reference sequence). Trimming removed 4 bases from V and 6 bases from J, with 13 bases in between. The CDR3 has 14 amino acids. The CDR3, as DNA: TGTGCCAGCAGCTCTCCAGGGGCCCTCAATGAGCAGTTCTTC. Its protein is CASSSPGALNEQFF.

This clone was detected only once. The V and J genes are TRBV29-1 and TRBJ2-5; D not resolved. Near its end, the DNA agrees better with TRBJ2-7, so the J call may be wrong. Germline V CDR1 and CDR2: SQVTM, ANQGSEA. The CDR3 totals 13 residues. The CDR3 region is CSVGVSLSYEQYF. DNA for the CDR3: TGCAGCGTTGGTGTCTCACTCTCCTACGAGCAGTACTTC.

The rearrangement links TRBV19 to TRBJ1-1, with 7 bases that match TRBD1. The J segment lost 4 bases and the V segment lost 1 base, leaving 9 bases of the junction unmatched. Germline assignment: CDR1 LNHDA and CDR2 SQIVND (reference sequence). The CDR3 has 16 residues. CDR3 sequence: CASSIGFKAGGTEAFF. Here the CDR3 DNA reads TGTGCCAGTAGTATAGGCTTCAAGGCAGGGGGCACTGAAGCTTTCTTT.

The chain links TRBV6-5 to TRBJ1-2, with 7 bases matching TRBD1. The CDR3 runs to 13 residues. The germline CDR1 and CDR2 sequences are MNHEY and SVGAGI. The J segment lost 7 bases and the V segment lost 5 bases, leaving 7 bases of the junction unmatched. CDR3 loop: CASSTTGVSGYTF. The CDR3 DNA reads TGTGCCAGCAGTACAACAGGGGTTAGTGGCTACACCTTC.

This chain uses TRBV5-4 with TRBJ2-5; TRBD1 is a possible D gene (5 bases). There are 16 residues in the CDR3. Germline V gene lookup returns CDR1 SGHNT and CDR2 YYREEE (reference sequence). The V end lost 4 bases, the J end lost 5 bases, and 21 bases lay between the germline ends. CDR3 protein: CASSPSSARARETQYF. As DNA, the CDR3 is TGTGCCAGCAGCCCTTCAAGCGCCAGGGCCAGGGAGACCCAGTACTTC.

This clone was detected only once. The chain carries TRBV9 and TRBJ1-2; no definite D call. Trimming took off 3 bases at V and 4 bases at J, with 13 bases between the two ends. CDR3 size: 14 residues. Germline-derived CDR1 and CDR2 are SGDLS and YYNGEE. In DNA, the CDR3 is TGTGCCAGCAGCGCACGGGGTACTAGCTATGGCTACACCTTC. Amino acids: CASSARGTSYGYTF.

The rearrangement uses TRBV18 and TRBJ2-5, with TRBD1 as a possible D gene (6 bases). Germline loops: CDR1 KGHSH, CDR2 LQKENI. The CDR3 covers 15 residues. The germline V and J ends were trimmed by 4 bases and 2 bases, with 14 bases remaining between them. CDR3 amino acids: CASSQGHSLQETQYF. CDR3 nucleotide sequence: TGTGCCAGCTCACAGGGACACTCGCTACAAGAGACCCAGTACTTC.

The chain combines TRBV2 with TRBJ1-5, with 8 positions matching TRBD1. Trimming took 6 bases from V and 4 from J; bases not matched to a gene: 5. Per the germline V gene, CDR1 is SNHLY and CDR2 is FYNNEI. The CDR3 is 14 amino acids. The CDR3 is CASSRTGGNQPQHF. In nucleotides, the CDR3 is TGTGCCAGCAGCCGCACAGGGGGTAATCAGCCCCAGCATTTT.

CDR3 sequence reads: CASNVIGGDTEAFF. CDR3 in DNA: TGTGCCAGCAACGTGATTGGGGGTGACACTGAAGCTTTCTTT. The genes are TRBV27 and TRBJ1-1; maybe TRBD1 (5 bases). The germline CDR1 and CDR2 sequences are MNHEY and SMNVEV (reference sequence). Between the trimmed V and J ends, which lost 7 bases and 3 bases, there was a span of 15 bases. This CDR3 has 14 residues.

This clone occurred once. The rearrangement joins TRBV27 to TRBJ2-3, with D uncertain. The CDR3 is made up of 15 amino acids. V lost 0 bases to trimming and J lost 6 bases, with 13 bases between them. CDR1 and CDR2 from the germline V gene are MNHEY and SMNVEV (reference sequence). The CDR3 DNA is TGTGCCAGCAGTTTATCGCAGTCGCGAATGGATACGCAGTATTTT. Translation: CASSLSQSRMDTQYF.

The J gene is TRBJ2-2, the V gene TRBV6-6; D is undetermined. V was shortened by 3 bases and J by 7 bases, with 3 bases between the two germline ends. This CDR3 has 11 amino acids. The germline V gene has CDR1 MNHNY and CDR2 SVGAGI (reference sequence). The CDR3 DNA follows: TGTGCCAGCAGTTATAACGGGGAGCTGTTTTTT. Amino acid sequence: CASSYNGELFF.

This clone has a single count. The chain has TRBV27 and TRBJ1-1, with 7 bases matching TRBD1. CDR3 length: 14 residues. J gave up 7 bases and V 5 bases, and 10 bases lay outside the gene matches. Germline assignment: CDR1 MNHEY and CDR2 SMNVEV (reference sequence). As DNA, the CDR3 is TGTGCCAGCAGTCCGACAGGGAAAGTCGGTGAAGCTTTCTTT. The encoded protein is CASSPTGKVGEAFF.